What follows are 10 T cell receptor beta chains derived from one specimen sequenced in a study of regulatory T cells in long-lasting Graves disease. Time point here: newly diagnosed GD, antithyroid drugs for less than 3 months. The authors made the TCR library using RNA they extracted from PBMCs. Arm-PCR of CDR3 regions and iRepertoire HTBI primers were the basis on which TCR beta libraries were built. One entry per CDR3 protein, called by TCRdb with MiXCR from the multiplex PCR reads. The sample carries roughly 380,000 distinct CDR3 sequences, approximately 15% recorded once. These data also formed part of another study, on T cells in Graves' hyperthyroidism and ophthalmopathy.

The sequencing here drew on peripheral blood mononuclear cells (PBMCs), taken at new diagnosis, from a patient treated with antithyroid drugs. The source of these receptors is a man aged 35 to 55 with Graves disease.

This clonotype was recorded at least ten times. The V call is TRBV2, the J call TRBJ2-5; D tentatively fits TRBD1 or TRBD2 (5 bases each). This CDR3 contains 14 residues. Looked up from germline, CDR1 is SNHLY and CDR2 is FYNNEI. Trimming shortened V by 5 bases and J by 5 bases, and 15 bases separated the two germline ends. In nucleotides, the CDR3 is TGTGCCAGCAGTACTCTTTTCGGGGCGGAGACCCAGTACTTC. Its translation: CASSTLFGAETQYF.

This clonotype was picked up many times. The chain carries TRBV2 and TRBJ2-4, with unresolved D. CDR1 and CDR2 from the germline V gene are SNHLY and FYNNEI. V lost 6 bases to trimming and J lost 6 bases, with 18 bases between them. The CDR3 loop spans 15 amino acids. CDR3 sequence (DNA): TGTGCCAGCAGGAGCAACCCAGGAACGATAAACATTCAGTACTTC. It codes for CASRSNPGTINIQYF. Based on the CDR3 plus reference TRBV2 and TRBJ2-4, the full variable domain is EPEVTQTPSHQVTQMGQEVILRCVPISNHLYFYWYRQILGQKVEFLVSFYNNEISEKSEIFDDQFSVERPDGSNFTLKIRSTKLEDSAMYFCASRSNPGTINIQYFGAGTRLSVL.

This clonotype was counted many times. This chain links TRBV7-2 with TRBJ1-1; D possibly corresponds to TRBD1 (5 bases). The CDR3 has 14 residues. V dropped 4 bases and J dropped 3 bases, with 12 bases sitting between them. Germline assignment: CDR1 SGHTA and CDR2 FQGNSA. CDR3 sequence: CASSSRGRYTEAFF. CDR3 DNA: TGTGCCAGCAGCTCAAGGGGCAGATACACTGAAGCTTTCTTT.

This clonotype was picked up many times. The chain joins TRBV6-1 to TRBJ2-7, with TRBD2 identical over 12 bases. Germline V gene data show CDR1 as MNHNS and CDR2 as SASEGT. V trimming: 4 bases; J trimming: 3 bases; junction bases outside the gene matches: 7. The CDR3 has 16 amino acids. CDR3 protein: CASSVRLAGDNYEQYF. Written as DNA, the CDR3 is TGTGCCAGCAGTGTTCGACTAGCGGGGGATAACTACGAGCAGTACTTC.

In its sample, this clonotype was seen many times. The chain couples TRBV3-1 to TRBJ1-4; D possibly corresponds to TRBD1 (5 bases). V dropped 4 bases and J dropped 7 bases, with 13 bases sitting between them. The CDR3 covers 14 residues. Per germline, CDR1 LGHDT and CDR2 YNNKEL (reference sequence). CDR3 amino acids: CASSLGVRGEKLFF. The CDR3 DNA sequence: TGTGCCAGCAGCCTAGGGGTACGTGGTGAAAAACTGTTTTTT.

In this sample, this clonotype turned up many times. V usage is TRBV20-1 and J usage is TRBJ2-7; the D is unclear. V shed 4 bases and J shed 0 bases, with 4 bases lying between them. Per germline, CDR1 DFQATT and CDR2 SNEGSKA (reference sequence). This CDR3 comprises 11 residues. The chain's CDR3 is CSAIRSYEQYF. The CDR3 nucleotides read TGCAGTGCTATTCGCTCCTACGAGCAGTACTTC.

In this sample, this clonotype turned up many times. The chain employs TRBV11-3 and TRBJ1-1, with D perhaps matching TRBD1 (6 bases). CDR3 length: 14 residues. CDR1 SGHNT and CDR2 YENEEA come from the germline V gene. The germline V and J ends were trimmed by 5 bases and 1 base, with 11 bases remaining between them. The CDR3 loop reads CASSPGAGNTEAFF. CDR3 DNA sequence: TGTGCCAGCAGCCCAGGGGCGGGGAACACTGAAGCTTTCTTT.

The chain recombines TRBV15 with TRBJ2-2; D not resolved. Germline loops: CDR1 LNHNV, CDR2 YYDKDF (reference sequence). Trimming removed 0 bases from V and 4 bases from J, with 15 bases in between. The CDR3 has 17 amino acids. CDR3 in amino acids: CATSRDIWADPTGELFF. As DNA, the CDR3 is TGTGCCACCAGCAGAGATATTTGGGCAGACCCCACCGGGGAGCTGTTTTTT.

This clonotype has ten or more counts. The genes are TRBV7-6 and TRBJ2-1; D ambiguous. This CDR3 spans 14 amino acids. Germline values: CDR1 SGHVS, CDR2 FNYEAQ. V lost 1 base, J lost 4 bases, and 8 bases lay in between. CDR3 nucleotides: TGTGCCAGCAGCTTAGGGACGGTGTACAATGAGCAGTTCTTC. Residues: CASSLGTVYNEQFF. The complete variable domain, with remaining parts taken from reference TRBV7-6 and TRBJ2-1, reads GAGVSQSPRYKVTKRGQDVALRCDPISGHVSLYWYRQALGQGPEFLTYFNYEAQQDKSGLPNDRFSAERPEGSISTLTIQRTEQRDSAMYRCASSLGTVYNEQFFGPGTRLTVL.

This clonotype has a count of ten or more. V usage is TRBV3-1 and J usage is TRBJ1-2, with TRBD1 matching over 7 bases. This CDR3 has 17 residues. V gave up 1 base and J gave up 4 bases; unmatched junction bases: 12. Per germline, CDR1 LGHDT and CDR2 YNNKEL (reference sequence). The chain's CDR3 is CASSQGYRDSGLYGYTF. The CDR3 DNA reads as TGTGCCAGCAGCCAAGGCTACCGGGACAGCGGGCTCTATGGCTACACCTTC.